This TCR beta chain was sequenced for a study of early T cells in non-severe SARS-CoV-2 infection. The study, taken as a whole, reports: VDJdb-based annotation leaned toward anti-spike CD8 responses and missed private and CD4 specificities.

Each single cDNA molecule received a unique molecular identifier. Each CDR3 protein is one row after TCRdb ran MiXCR on the 5' RACE reads. The sample holds more than 95,000 distinct CDR3 sequences, approximately 9.9% seen once. Of note for this clonotype: Its specificity is unknown.

Germline CDR1 reads SQVTM; CDR2 reads ANQGSEA. CDR3 length: 13 amino acids. V lost 4 bases and J lost 0, with 7 bases in between. Sample: whole blood, taken at baseline. The clonotype comes from an adult who was a healthcare worker with PCR-confirmed SARS-CoV-2 infection or an uninfected control (not recorded which). The chain carries TRBV29-1 and TRBJ1-3; D not resolved. The CDR3 DNA reads TGCAGCGTTGTGAGGAGCTCTGGAAACACCATATATTTT. It is translated as CSVVRSSGNTIYF. Full variable domain (remainder filled in from reference TRBV29-1 and TRBJ1-3): SAVISQKPSRDICQRGTSLTIQCQVDSQVTMMFWYRQQPGQSLTLIATANQGSEATYESGFVIDKFPISRPNLTFSTLTVSNMSPEDSSIYLCSVVRSSGNTIYFGEGSWLTVV.